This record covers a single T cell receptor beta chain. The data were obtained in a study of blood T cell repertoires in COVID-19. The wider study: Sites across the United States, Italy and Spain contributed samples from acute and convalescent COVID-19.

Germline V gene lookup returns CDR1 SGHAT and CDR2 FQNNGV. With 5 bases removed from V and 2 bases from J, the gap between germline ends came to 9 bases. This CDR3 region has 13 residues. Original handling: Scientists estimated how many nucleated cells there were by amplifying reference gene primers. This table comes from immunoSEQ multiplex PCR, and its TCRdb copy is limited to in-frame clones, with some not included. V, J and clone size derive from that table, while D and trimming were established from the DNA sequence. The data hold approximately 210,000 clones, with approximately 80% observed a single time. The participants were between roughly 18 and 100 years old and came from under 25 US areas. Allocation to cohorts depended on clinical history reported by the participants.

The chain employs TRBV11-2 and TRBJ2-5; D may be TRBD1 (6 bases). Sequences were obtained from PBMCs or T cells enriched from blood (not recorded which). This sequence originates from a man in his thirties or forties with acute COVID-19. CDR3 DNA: TGTGCCAGCAGCACAGGGATTCAAGAGACCCAGTACTTC. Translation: CASSTGIQETQYF.